This entry lists 21 T cell receptor beta chains sequenced from one sample in a study of identical twins. TCRdb re-called the 5' RACE reads through MiXCR, storing one row per CDR3 protein. Among about 700,000 distinct CDR3 sequences listed, around 8.3% were seen once. This sample was also put to use in a study of yellow fever vaccine responses in identical twins.

Sequencing input: PBMCs. The origin of the receptors is a woman between 18 and 29 years old in good health.

The table lists this clonotype with a few counts. The chain has TRBV5-1 and TRBJ2-5, with TRBD1 matching 7 bases. CDR3 length: 16 residues. After removal of 4 bases from V and 2 bases from J, the junction contained 11 bases not matched to a gene. Per the germline V gene, CDR1 is SGHRS and CDR2 is YFSETQ. In DNA, the CDR3 is TGCGCCAGCAGCGGTAGGGGGCCAGGCGGTCAAGAGACCCAGTACTTC. This gives the protein CASSGRGPGGQETQYF.

This clonotype showed up just a few times. The chain uses TRBV18 and TRBJ2-1; D is possibly TRBD1 (7 bases). Germline lookup yields CDR1 KGHSH and CDR2 LQKENI. V was pared by 3 bases and J by 5 bases, with 20 bases between. The CDR3 is 17 residues long. CDR3 sequence reads: CASSPTLATGYDNEQFF. The CDR3 DNA reads TGTGCCAGCTCACCCACCCTAGCGACAGGGTACGACAATGAGCAGTTCTTC.

This clonotype was detected ten times or more. The CDR3 protein is CASSKAPQGGPTDTQYF. Written as DNA, the CDR3 is TGTGCCAGCAGCAAAGCGCCTCAGGGGGGGCCGACAGATACGCAGTATTTT. The chain combines TRBV21-1 with TRBJ2-3; TRBD1, as called in the table, went unchecked against the DNA. TRBV21-1 is recorded as a pseudogene. This CDR3 is 17 amino acids long.

The chain uses TRBV6-1 and TRBJ2-3, with a possible D match to TRBD2 (7 bases). The V end was cut by 5 bases, the J end by 5 bases, with 17 bases between. The CDR3 loop spans 15 amino acids. The germline gives CDR1 MNHNS, CDR2 SASEGT. The DNA for the CDR3 is TGTGCCAGCAGTACGGGGCAGGGGAGGGTAGATACGCAGTATTTT. Translation: CASSTGQGRVDTQYF.

V is TRBV3-1 and J is TRBJ2-3, with 11 bases fitting TRBD2. The V gene end was trimmed by 4 bases and the J gene end by 5 bases; junction bases not matched to a gene: 11. CDR1 is LGHDT and CDR2 is YNNKEL in the germline V gene (reference sequence). The CDR3 consists of 17 residues. The CDR3 region is CASSRLPGTSGRDTQYF. The CDR3 DNA follows: TGTGCCAGCAGCCGCTTACCCGGGACTAGCGGACGAGATACGCAGTATTTT.

The J gene is TRBJ2-7, the V gene TRBV12-3 or TRBV12-4; D unresolved. V shed 4 bases and J shed 3 bases, with 16 bases lying between them. The CDR3 is 15 amino acids. The CDR3 reads CASSSYGPPNYEQYF. The CDR3 DNA sequence: TGTGCCAGCAGTTCGTACGGGCCCCCCAACTACGAGCAGTACTTC.

This clonotype appeared a few times. This chain uses TRBV18 with TRBJ2-4, with TRBD2 identical over 7 bases. CDR1 KGHSH and CDR2 LQKENI come from the germline V gene. The CDR3 contains 17 residues. V was pared by 3 bases and J by 3 bases, with 11 bases of the junction left unmatched. The CDR3 loop is CASSPPNLAANKNIQYF. The CDR3 DNA reads as TGTGCCAGCTCACCCCCCAACCTAGCGGCCAACAAAAACATTCAGTACTTC.

In its sample, this clonotype was seen a few times. This sequence joins TRBV9 and TRBJ2-3, with a tentative D call TRBD1 (6 bases). The germline V gene encodes CDR1 SGDLS and CDR2 YYNGEE. The CDR3 length is 17 residues. V was trimmed by 4 bases and J by 0 bases, leaving 18 bases between them. The CDR3 here is CASSINPGHQSTDTQYF. CDR3 nucleotides: TGTGCCAGCAGCATCAACCCGGGACACCAAAGCACAGATACGCAGTATTTT.

Only a few counts were recorded for this clonotype. The CDR3, as DNA: TGCAGCGTTGAGGACGAAAACGGGGGCGACTATGGCTACACCTTC. Protein product: CSVEDENGGDYGYTF. The chain links TRBV29-1 to TRBJ1-2; possible D gene TRBD1, 6 bases. The CDR3 length is 15 residues. The ends were cut back, 3 bases at V and 3 bases at J, with 17 bases in the middle. Germline CDR1 and CDR2: SQVTM and ANQGSEA. Together with reference TRBV29-1 and TRBJ1-2, the CDR3 gives the full variable domain: SAVISQKPSRDICQRGTSLTIQCQVDSQVTMMFWYRQQPGQSLTLIATANQGSEATYESGFVIDKFPISRPNLTFSTLTVSNMSPEDSSIYLCSVEDENGGDYGYTFGSGTRLTVV.

The sample holds many counts of this clonotype. The chain links TRBV20-1 to TRBJ2-3; 9 nucleotides agree with TRBD2. The CDR3 loop spans 15 amino acids. Per germline, CDR1 DFQATT and CDR2 SNEGSKA (reference sequence). The V gene end was trimmed by 2 bases and the J gene end by 4 bases; junction bases not matched to a gene: 7. The CDR3 loop is CSARTSGRGADTQYF. As DNA, the CDR3 is TGCAGTGCTAGAACTAGCGGGCGAGGGGCAGATACGCAGTATTTT.

In its sample, this clonotype was seen a few times. V and J are TRBV20-1 and TRBJ2-1; 14 nucleotides line up with TRBD2. The CDR3 loop spans 14 amino acids. CDR1 is DFQATT and CDR2 is SNEGSKA in the germline V gene (reference sequence). The junction had 2 bases not matched to a gene; V was cut back by 4 bases and J by 6 bases. The DNA of the CDR3 is TGCAGTGCTAAGGGGACTAGCGGGAGCAATGAGCAGTTCTTC. This codes for CSAKGTSGSNEQFF.

This chain connects TRBV18 to TRBJ2-2, with D tentatively TRBD1 (6 bases). Germline CDR1 KGHSH, CDR2 LQKENI. The CDR3 has 16 residues. The germline V and J ends were trimmed by 5 bases and 3 bases, with 16 bases remaining between them. In nucleotides, the CDR3 is TGTGCCAGCTCAACTCAGGGGATTCAGTACACCGGGGAGCTGTTTTTT. It encodes CASSTQGIQYTGELFF. Using reference TRBV18 and TRBJ2-2 for the parts outside the CDR3, the full variable domain is NAGVMQNPRHLVRRRGQEARLRCSPMKGHSHVYWYRQLPEEGLKFMVYLQKENIIDESGMPKERFSAEFPKEGPSILRIQQVVRGDSAAYFCASSTQGIQYTGELFFGEGSRLTVL.

The sample holds a few counts of this clonotype. The chain couples TRBV24-1 to TRBJ2-2; D ambiguous. The CDR3 loop spans 15 amino acids. Germline loops: CDR1 KGHDR, CDR2 SFDVKD. V lost 8 bases to trimming and J lost 5 bases, with 17 bases between them. The CDR3 here is CATMGKEPGTGELFF. In DNA, the CDR3 is TGTGCCACCATGGGAAAGGAACCAGGTACCGGGGAGCTGTTTTTT.

This clonotype showed up just a few times. The V call is TRBV5-6, the J call TRBJ1-1, with unresolved D. The germline V gene encodes CDR1 SGHDT and CDR2 YYEEEE. The CDR3 extends over 13 amino acids. V shed 0 bases and J shed 8 bases, with 11 bases lying between them. The CDR3 here is CASSLVGIKEAFF. Here the CDR3 DNA reads TGTGCCAGCAGCTTGGTAGGCATCAAGGAAGCTTTCTTT.

The sample holds a few counts of this clonotype. The rearrangement joins TRBV11-1 to TRBJ2-2; TRBD1 might be the D (5 bases). Trimming pared 1 base from V and 0 bases from J, leaving 18 bases between. This CDR3 is 19 amino acids long. Germline V CDR1 and CDR2: SGHAT, FQDESV (reference sequence). CDR3 coding DNA: TGTGCCAGCAGCTTAGGTAGGGTCAGACAGACGGCGAACACCGGGGAGCTGTTTTTT. Translated: CASSLGRVRQTANTGELFF.

V usage is TRBV20-1 and J usage is TRBJ2-6; perhaps D is TRBD1 or TRBD2 (5 bases each). Germline V CDR1 and CDR2: DFQATT, SNEGSKA (reference sequence). V was pared by 2 bases and J by 0 bases, with 11 bases between. CDR3 length: 16 amino acids. The CDR3 sequence is CSARPGTPSGANVLTF. CDR3 bases: TGCAGTGCTAGACCCGGGACGCCCTCTGGGGCCAACGTCCTGACTTTC.

This clonotype was counted ten times or more. The chain combines TRBV4-2 with TRBJ2-7; perhaps D is TRBD1 or TRBD2 (6 bases each). The CDR3 is 14 amino acids. Germline values: CDR1 LGHNA, CDR2 YNFKEQ. The V end was cut by 0 bases, the J end by 4 bases, with 10 bases between. The CDR3 bases are TGTGCCAGCAGCCAAGATTTAGGGGGGTACGAGCAGTACTTC. The encoded protein is CASSQDLGGYEQYF.

Only a few counts were recorded for this clonotype. The V gene is TRBV7-2, the J gene TRBJ2-7; maybe TRBD2 (6 bases). Trimming stripped 1 base from V and 2 bases from J, with 12 bases between. The CDR3 covers 15 residues. Germline V gives CDR1 SGHTA, CDR2 FQGNSA. DNA of the CDR3: TGTGCCAGCAGCTTAGTGGGGCGGGAAACCTACGAGCAGTACTTC. Its translation is CASSLVGRETYEQYF. Variable domain in full (rest from reference TRBV7-2 and TRBJ2-7): GAGVSQSPSNKVTEKGKDVELRCDPISGHTALYWYRQSLGQGLEFLIYFQGNSAPDKSGLPSDRFSAERTGGSVSTLTIQRTQQEDSAVYLCASSLVGRETYEQYFGPGTRLTVT.

This clonotype was seen repeatedly, ten times or more. The rearrangement joins TRBV25-1 to TRBJ2-1; possible D gene TRBD1, 5 bases. Trimming took 5 bases from V and 9 from J, leaving 11 bases between them. Germline loops: CDR1 MGHDK, CDR2 SYGVNS. This CDR3 has 12 residues. Here the CDR3 DNA reads TGTGCCAGCAGTCAAGGGGCATCTGAGCAGTTCTTC. Its protein product is CASSQGASEQFF. The full variable domain, in which reference TRBV25-1 and TRBJ2-1 provide the parts outside the CDR3, is EADIYQTPRYLVIGTGKKITLECSQTMGHDKMYWYQQDPGMELHLIHYSYGVNSTEKGDLSSESTVSRIRTEHFPLTLESARPSHTSQYLCASSQGASEQFFGPGTRLTVL.

The chain joins TRBV28 to TRBJ2-3; D unclear. Germline V gives CDR1 MDHEN, CDR2 SYDVKM. The CDR3 loop spans 13 amino acids. Trimming took 5 bases from V and 8 from J, leaving 14 bases between them. CDR3 sequence: CASSTGPSRTQYF. CDR3 nucleotide sequence: TGTGCCAGCAGTACCGGACCCTCCCGTACGCAGTATTTT.

This clonotype was seen repeatedly, ten times or more. The V gene is TRBV2, the J gene TRBJ2-7; D may be TRBD1 (6 bases). V was trimmed by 7 bases and J by 4 bases, leaving 20 bases between them. Per the germline V gene, CDR1 is SNHLY and CDR2 is FYNNEI. The CDR3 spans 15 residues. The CDR3 coding sequence is TGTGCCAGCAAAGAGAGGGGGAAAGTAGAGTACGAGCAGTACTTC. Its translation is CASKERGKVEYEQYF. Based on the CDR3 plus reference TRBV2 and TRBJ2-7, the full variable domain is EPEVTQTPSHQVTQMGQEVILRCVPISNHLYFYWYRQILGQKVEFLVSFYNNEISEKSEIFDDQFSVERPDGSNFTLKIRSTKLEDSAMYFCASKERGKVEYEQYFGPGTRLTVT.